This record covers a single T cell receptor beta chain. Its antigen specificity is not known. No per-base quality is available; no much larger clone lies one base away. V lost 9 bases and J lost 7 bases; the stretch between them is 19 bases long. The cysteine opens and the phenylalanine closes a CDR3 of 14 amino acids. The retained sequence is limited to the CDR3, 42 bases, with the frame set at the first base. CDR1 is given as MDHEN and CDR2 as SYDVKM, both from the germline V gene. The record originates from a study of cytomegalovirus exposure and HLA in healthy donors (dated by TCRdb to between 2016 and 2019). Broadly, across the study: According to an earlier analysis of a few hundred of the donors, about 179 million T cells yielded roughly 100 million unique TCR beta sequences and less than 300 Gb of sequence data. About 330 gigabases of sequencing data and around 80 million unique TCR sequences made up an early release that covered approximately 650 HLA-typed donors. Of the 300 to 500 genotyped donors, less than 90% were placed in the genetic ancestry cluster associated with self-reported Caucasian donors. The study aimed to test whether signatures of past pathogen exposure could be identified by cataloging public T cell receptors. The T cell repertoires of 666 subjects were profiled by immunosequencing and related to cytomegalovirus serostatus. In addition to the first cohort of approximately 650 subjects, a separate validation cohort of approximately 130 different subjects was used. The study combined high-throughput TCR immunosequencing, statistical association of individual TCRs with disease status, and machine learning to predict cytomegalovirus infection status. To study patterns of TCR occurrence, a later analysis re-analyzed previously published TCR beta repertoires from 666 donors and added high-resolution HLA genotyping. Rather than drawing on any new phenotypic data, the later analysis identified candidate immune exposures from TCR beta sequences and the way those sequences occurred across donors. In an earlier analysis of roughly 600 of the donors, high-throughput TCR beta sequencing was used to judge whether each TCR beta V gene segment behaved as functional or pseudogenic. Donor age, sex, ethnicity and CMV serostatus were compiled alongside the repertoire data. Genome-wide SNP genotypes for about three fifths of the 666 donors were used in a later genetic analysis, which treated that subset as a discovery cohort. Every discovery cohort repertoire had been produced on one sequencing platform. HLA typing included class I and class II loci at four-digit resolution. The number of typed donors differed by locus: roughly 620-640 for A, B, C, DRB1 and DQB1; some 500 for DQA1; 600 to 610 for DPA1; and around 490 for DPB1. Several DR-DQ haplotypes were treated as single units for association and clustering because of strong linkage in the cohort. On average, around 240,000 unique TCR beta nucleotide sequences were sequenced per donor among 398 genotyped donors of the cohort, with about 19% of those sequences being non-productive.

Library method: the immunoSEQ multiplex PCR assay. A mixture of 60 forward primers for TCR Vbeta segments and 13 reverse primers for TCR Jbeta segments was used in the multiplex PCR. The CDR3 region of rearranged TCR beta genes was amplified from genomic DNA by a multiplex PCR assay. Amplified TCR beta libraries were sequenced as 87-base-pair reads on the Illumina HiSeq System. The authors processed their data as follows. A later analysis counted approximately 74 million unique TCR beta chains across the 550 to 800 repertoires, and approximately 11 million of these chains were shared by at least two donors. To remove PCR and sequencing errors, raw reads were error-corrected and collapsed into unique sequences using a nearest-neighbor algorithm that merged closely related sequences. CDR3 sequences were aligned to IMGT reference sequences to assign V, D and J gene segments. For a sequence to be retained, a match of at least six nucleotides to both a V gene segment and a J gene segment was required. A rearrangement was called productive if the CDR3 had no stop codons and remained in frame with V and J, and every other rearrangement was called non-productive. Following IMGT convention, CDR3 was defined as the stretch from the second conserved V-encoded cysteine to the conserved J-encoded phenylalanine. The earlier analysis of about 560 of the donors excluded any sequence lacking an unambiguous match to a single V gene segment. An earlier analysis of 587 of the donors called V segments functional above 56.7% productive rearrangements and segregating when the between-donor standard deviation exceeded 5%. A statistical classification framework was built for diagnosing cytomegalovirus status from the catalog of TCR beta chain sequences. In a later analysis, TCR nucleotide sequences were compared against IMGT/GENE-DB human TR gene sequences so that V and J genes could be assigned. The TCRdist pipeline was used in a later analysis to assign CDR3 sequences and most-parsimonious VDJ recombination scenarios. In a later analysis, every TCR beta chain was defined by the combination of its CDR3 amino acid sequence and its V-gene family, and reads without a unique V-gene family were dropped. To address suspected cross-contamination and a sequencing artifact, a later analysis removed roughly 640 highly shared, low-generation-probability nucleotide sequences. In a later analysis, a clonal expansion index for each public chain was calculated from normalized within-repertoire ranks of inferred template counts. In a later analysis, generation probabilities were computed using a VDJ recombination model fitted to out-of-frame rearrangements, and the results were checked against IGoR. In a later analysis, hypergeometric tests were used to score TCR-TCR, TCR-HLA and TCR-CMV co-occurrence, with a repertoire-size bias correction applied to TCR pairs. To estimate false discovery rates, a later analysis permuted the HLA or CMV assignments 20 times. In a later analysis, co-occurring TCRs were grouped using DBSCAN, with TCRdist sequence similarity added in when clustering inside HLA-allele-positive subsets. Repertoires with fewer than 30,000 or more than 120,000 public chains, plus five repertoires with anomalous nucleotide sharing, were excluded from co-occurrence clustering. Held by TCRdb, this immuneACCESS table contains in-frame sequences only and omits some clones. Under half of the omission traces to an unresolved V gene where checked; the cause of the rest is unknown. Clone size and the V and J calls come from that table; the DNA yielded D and trimming. The sample data list some 170,000 clones, and about 81% of these were observed just once. About 1.6% of the sample is held by the ten biggest clonotypes.

What the research found in general, with its limitations: Over 15 rarely observed V segments, including chromosome 9 orphons, were excluded from the earlier analysis of some 590 of the donors because counts were too low. The classifier was reported to diagnose cytomegalovirus status with high specificity and sensitivity in both the original and validation cohorts. Sequencing depth was assumed to be roughly uniform across donors in the presence/absence analyses, though that assumption may not hold. According to a later analysis, TCR association rates differed among HLA loci, with DRB1 alleles showing the most associated TCRs and HLA-C alleles showing the fewest. In a later genetic analysis, fewer N-insertions in productive TCRs were reported among donors in an Asian-associated ancestry cluster than the 666-donor mean. In an earlier analysis of under 600 of the donors, most TCR beta V segments were observed in productive rearrangements about 90% or about 30% of the time, broadly matching IMGT annotations. Correlated functional status among segregating V segments might reflect linkage disequilibrium, but an unknown experimental factor could not be ruled out. Most TCR sequences were observed very rarely across donors, whereas some public TCRs were present in many individuals. In vitro tests confirmed that a few of the cytomegalovirus-associated TCR beta chains recognize cytomegalovirus antigens. The sequencing pipeline was judged likely to have produced a cluster of highly shared sequence variants as a technical artifact. A later analysis found that most CMV-associated TCR beta chains appeared HLA-restricted, with HLA associations seemingly driven largely by CMV exposure. In this cohort, only TCR beta chains were sequenced, and detectable features were limited by the absence of alpha or paired-chain data. For the cohort, immune exposure information was limited to CMV serostatus. V-gene and J-gene trimming of TCR beta chains was associated with a missense DCLRE1C variant in a later genetic analysis, and the association was replicated in an independent cohort. In a later analysis, HLA-associated TCR beta chains showed more clonal expansion and lower generation probabilities than non-associated chains that were equally common. In the study, 150 to 200 TCR beta chains were listed as associated with cytomegalovirus. A later analysis reported that several top co-occurrence clusters appeared linked to parvovirus B19, influenza, CMV and Epstein-Barr virus. A further reported finding was that TCR beta sequences accurately predicted the HLA-A and HLA-B alleles for most subjects in the first cohort. Assigning TCR associations to individual alleles was difficult when HLA alleles, especially DR and DQ, strongly co-occurred. Some IMGT-functional V segments, including TRBV6-2 and TRBV6-3, could not be distinguished by the 87-base-pair reads and were therefore excluded. At a false discovery rate of 0.05, a later analysis linked some 18,000 TCR beta sequences to specific HLA alleles. The authors suggested that the approach could potentially be extended to other disease states and immunological phenotypes. Because some donors lacked HLA typing at each locus, the association tests relied only on the typed subset.

In total, 630 or so healthy bone marrow donors made up the cohort. Cohort members were all nominally healthy when sampled, although unrecorded immune exposures were likely present. The donor was CMV seropositive and was included in the group of 250 to 350 seropositive cohort members. Every donor gave a peripheral blood sample, and the peripheral blood mononuclear cells from that sample were used for TCR beta sequencing. The Qiagen DNeasy Blood Extraction Kit was used to extract genomic DNA from the blood cell samples. The receptor chain draws on TRBV28 and TRBJ2-1; too little of a D gene remains to name it. This clonotype was sampled from a girl between 10 and 17 years old in good health and CMV-seropositive. The sample comprised PBMCs. The CDR3 corresponds to CASSGLEVYNEQFF. The DNA sequence reads TGTGCCAGTTCCGGCCTAGAGGTTTATAATGAGCAGTTCTTC.